This paragraph reports one T cell receptor beta chain. Per the original data handling: Counts of nucleated cells, estimated from reference gene primer amplification, were obtained. Data came from immunoSEQ multiplex PCR; TCRdb stores just in-frame clones and leaves some out. V and J calls plus clone size are reproduced from that table; the DNA served to infer D and trimming. The profile covers 35,000 to 45,000 clones, with over 75% appearing a single time and 2% to 2.5% taken by the ten largest. The data belong to a study of blood T cell repertoires in COVID-19. Turning to the study itself: Both acute and convalescent COVID-19 samples were obtained from the United States, Italy and Spain. T cells, B-cell-depleted T cells, or PBMCs provided the cDNA or gDNA that served as material.

V trimming: 1 base; J trimming: 3 bases; junction bases outside the gene matches: 13. Germline-derived CDR1 and CDR2 are MGHRA and YSYEKL. This CDR3 spans 21 amino acids. The chain links TRBV4-1 to TRBJ1-6; 12 nucleotides match TRBD1. The sequenced sample consisted of peripheral blood. The receptor's source is a human donor in a cohort sampled during active COVID-19. The CDR3 sequence: CASSQVVPPGQGALYNSPLHF. The CDR3 bases are TGCGCCAGCAGCCAAGTTGTGCCCCCGGGACAGGGGGCCCTCTATAATTCACCCCTCCACTTT.